This TCR beta chain stems from a study of blood T cells in healthy people across ages. Sample-barcoded 5' priming and a J-beta primer mix drove a second PCR of about 6 to 12 cycles. MiXCR, applied by TCRdb to the 5' RACE reads, yields one record per CDR3 protein. This sample carries about 1.7 million distinct CDR3 sequences, over 25% of them seen once, and the ten largest clones take over 7%. Healthy Russian Caucasian donors spanned ages about 6 to 95 years. No fewer than 5.5 micrograms of total RNA were isolated from every sample. Study-wide results and caveats: No conclusive comparison of naive versus antigen-experienced cells was possible with unsorted PBMCs. Long-lived donors had more naive CD4+ cells and higher diversity than aged donors.

The sample holds many counts of this clonotype. Its antigen is as yet unknown. Germline lookup yields CDR1 MNHNY and CDR2 SVGAGI (reference sequence). The CDR3 extends over 15 amino acids. The V gene end was trimmed by 0 bases and the J gene end by 11 bases; junction bases not matched to a gene: 9. The clonotype was recovered from a woman aged 30 to 39 in good health. The specimen sequenced was blood. V and J are TRBV6-6 and TRBJ2-5; 10 bases align to TRBD2. CDR3 protein: CASSYSASGRVVQYF. CDR3 sequence (DNA): TGTGCCAGCAGTTACTCGGCTAGCGGGAGAGTAGTGCAGTACTTC.